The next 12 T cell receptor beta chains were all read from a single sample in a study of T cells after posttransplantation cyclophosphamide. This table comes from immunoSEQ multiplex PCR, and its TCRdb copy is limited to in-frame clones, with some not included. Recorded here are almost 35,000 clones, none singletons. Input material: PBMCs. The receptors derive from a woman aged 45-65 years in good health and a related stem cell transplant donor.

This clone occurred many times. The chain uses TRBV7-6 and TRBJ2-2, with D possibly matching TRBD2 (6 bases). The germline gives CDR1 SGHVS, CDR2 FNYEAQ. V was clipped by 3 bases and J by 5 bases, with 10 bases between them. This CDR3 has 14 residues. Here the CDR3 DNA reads TGTGCCAGCAGCTTTTTAGCGGATACCGGGGAGCTGTTTTTT. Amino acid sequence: CASSFLADTGELFF.

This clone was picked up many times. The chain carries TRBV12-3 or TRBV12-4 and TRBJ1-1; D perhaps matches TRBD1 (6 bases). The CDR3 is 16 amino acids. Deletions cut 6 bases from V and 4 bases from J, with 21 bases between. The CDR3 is CASRRTQRGRSTEAFF. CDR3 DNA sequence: TGTGCCAGCAGACGAACCCAGAGGGGGAGAAGCACTGAAGCTTTCTTT.

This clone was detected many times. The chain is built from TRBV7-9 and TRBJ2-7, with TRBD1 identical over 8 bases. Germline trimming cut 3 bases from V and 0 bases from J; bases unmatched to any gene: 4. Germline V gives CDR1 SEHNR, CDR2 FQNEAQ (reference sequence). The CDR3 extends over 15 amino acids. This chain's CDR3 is CASSFLTGDSYEQYF. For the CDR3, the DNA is TGTGCCAGCAGCTTCCTGACAGGGGACTCCTACGAGCAGTACTTC.

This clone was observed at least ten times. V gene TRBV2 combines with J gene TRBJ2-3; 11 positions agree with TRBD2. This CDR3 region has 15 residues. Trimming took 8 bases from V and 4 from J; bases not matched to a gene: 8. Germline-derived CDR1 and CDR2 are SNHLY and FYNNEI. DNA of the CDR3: TGTGCCAGCTCAAGAACTAGCGGGAGAGCAGATACGCAGTATTTT. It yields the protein CASSRTSGRADTQYF.

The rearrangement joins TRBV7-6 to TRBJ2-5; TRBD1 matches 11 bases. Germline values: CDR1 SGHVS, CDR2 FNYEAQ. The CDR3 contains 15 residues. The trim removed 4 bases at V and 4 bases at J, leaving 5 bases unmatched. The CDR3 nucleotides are TGTGCCAGCAGCTCGGACAGGGGGCGGGGAGAGACCCAGTACTTC. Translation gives CASSSDRGRGETQYF.

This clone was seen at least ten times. In nucleotides, the CDR3 is TGCAGCGTTGAGCAGAGTATGAACACTGAAGCTTTCTTT. Residues: CSVEQSMNTEAFF. The V and J genes are TRBV29-1 and TRBJ1-1, with D unclear. V was pared by 3 bases and J by 0 bases, with 8 bases between. Germline V lookup: CDR1 SQVTM, CDR2 ANQGSEA. The CDR3 consists of 13 residues.

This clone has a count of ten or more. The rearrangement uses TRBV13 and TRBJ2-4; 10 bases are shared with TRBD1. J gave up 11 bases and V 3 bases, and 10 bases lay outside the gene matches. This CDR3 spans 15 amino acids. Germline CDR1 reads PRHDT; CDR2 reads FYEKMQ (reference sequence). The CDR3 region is CASSFKTGGPEVQYF. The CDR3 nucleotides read TGTGCCAGCAGCTTTAAGACAGGGGGCCCGGAGGTTCAGTACTTC.

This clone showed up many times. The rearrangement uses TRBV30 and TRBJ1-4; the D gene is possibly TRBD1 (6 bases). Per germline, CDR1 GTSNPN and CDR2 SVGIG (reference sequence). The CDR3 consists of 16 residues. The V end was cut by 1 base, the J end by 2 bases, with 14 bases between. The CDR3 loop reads CAWSDSVQGTNEKLFF. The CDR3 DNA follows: TGTGCCTGGAGTGACAGTGTCCAGGGGACTAATGAAAAACTGTTTTTT.

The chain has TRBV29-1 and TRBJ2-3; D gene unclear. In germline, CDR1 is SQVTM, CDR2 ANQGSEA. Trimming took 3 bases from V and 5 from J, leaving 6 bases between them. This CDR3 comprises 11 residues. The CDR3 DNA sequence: TGCAGCGTTGACAAGGGAGATACGCAGTATTTT. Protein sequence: CSVDKGDTQYF.

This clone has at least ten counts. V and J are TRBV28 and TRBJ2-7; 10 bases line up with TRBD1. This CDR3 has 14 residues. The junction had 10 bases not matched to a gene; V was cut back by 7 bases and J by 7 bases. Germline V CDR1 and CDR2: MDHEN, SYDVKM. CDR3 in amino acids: CASNYGTGVSEQYF. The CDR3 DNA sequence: TGTGCCAGCAATTACGGGACAGGGGTGTCGGAGCAGTACTTC.

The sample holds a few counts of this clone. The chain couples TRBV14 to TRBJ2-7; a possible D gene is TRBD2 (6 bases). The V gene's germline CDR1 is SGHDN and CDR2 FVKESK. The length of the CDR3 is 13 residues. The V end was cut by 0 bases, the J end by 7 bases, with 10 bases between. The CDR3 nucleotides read TGTGCCAGCAGCCAAGATCTTGGGGGGGAGCAGTACTTC. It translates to CASSQDLGGEQYF.

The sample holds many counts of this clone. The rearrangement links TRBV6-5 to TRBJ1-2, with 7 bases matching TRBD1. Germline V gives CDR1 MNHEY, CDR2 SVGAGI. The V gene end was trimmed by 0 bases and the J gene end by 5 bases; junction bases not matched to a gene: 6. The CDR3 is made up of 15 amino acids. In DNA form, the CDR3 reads TGTGCCAGCAGTTACTCGCCAACAGGGGTTTATGGCTACACCTTC. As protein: CASSYSPTGVYGYTF.